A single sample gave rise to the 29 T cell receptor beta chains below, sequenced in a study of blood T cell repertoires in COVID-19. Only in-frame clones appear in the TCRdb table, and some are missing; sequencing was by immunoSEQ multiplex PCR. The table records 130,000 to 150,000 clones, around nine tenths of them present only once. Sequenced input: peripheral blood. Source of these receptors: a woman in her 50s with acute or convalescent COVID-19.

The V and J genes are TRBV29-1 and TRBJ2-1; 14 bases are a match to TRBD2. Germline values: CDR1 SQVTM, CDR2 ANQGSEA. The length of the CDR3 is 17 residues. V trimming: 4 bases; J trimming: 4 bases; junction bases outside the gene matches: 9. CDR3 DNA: TGCAGCGTTGGGGGACTAGCGGGAGTCTCGAGTTACAATGAGCAGTTCTTC. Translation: CSVGGLAGVSSYNEQFF.

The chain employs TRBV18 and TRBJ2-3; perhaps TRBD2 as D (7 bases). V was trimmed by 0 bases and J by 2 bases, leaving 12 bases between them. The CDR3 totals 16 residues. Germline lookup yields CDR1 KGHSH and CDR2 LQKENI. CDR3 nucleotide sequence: TGTGCCAGCTCACCACCGCCAGCGGGACACACAGATACGCAGTATTTT. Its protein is CASSPPPAGHTDTQYF.

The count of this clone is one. In DNA form, the CDR3 reads TGTGCCAGCAGTGATAGCGGTTCTGAAGCTTTCTTT. It codes for CASSDSGSEAFF. The chain carries TRBV6-1 and TRBJ1-1; D remains unclear. CDR3 length: 12 amino acids. Per the germline V gene, CDR1 is MNHNS and CDR2 is SASEGT. Trimming took 3 bases from V and 6 from J, leaving 8 bases between them.

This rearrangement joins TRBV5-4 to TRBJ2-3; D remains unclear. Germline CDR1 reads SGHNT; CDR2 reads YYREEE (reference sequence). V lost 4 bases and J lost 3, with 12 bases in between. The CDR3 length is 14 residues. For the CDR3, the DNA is TGTGCCAGCAGCACCGACGGGTGGACAGATACGCAGTATTTT. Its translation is CASSTDGWTDTQYF.

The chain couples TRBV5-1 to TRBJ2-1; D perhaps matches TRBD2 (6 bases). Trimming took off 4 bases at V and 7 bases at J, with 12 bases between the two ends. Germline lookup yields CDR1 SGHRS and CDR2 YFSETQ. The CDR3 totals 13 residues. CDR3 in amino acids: CASSRDWINEQFF. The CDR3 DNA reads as TGCGCCAGCAGCCGGGACTGGATTAATGAGCAGTTCTTC.

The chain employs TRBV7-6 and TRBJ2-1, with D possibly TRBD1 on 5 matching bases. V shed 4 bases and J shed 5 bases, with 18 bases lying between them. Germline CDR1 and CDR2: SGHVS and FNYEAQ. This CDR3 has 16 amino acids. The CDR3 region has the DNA TGTGCCAGCAGCTGGATGGGGCTGGGTGGGCACAATGAGCAGTTCTTC. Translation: CASSWMGLGGHNEQFF.

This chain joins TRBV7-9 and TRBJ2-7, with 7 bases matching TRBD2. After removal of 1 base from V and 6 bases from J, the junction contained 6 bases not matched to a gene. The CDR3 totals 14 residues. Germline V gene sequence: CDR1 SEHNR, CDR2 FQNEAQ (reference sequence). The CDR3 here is CASSLGPAGFEQYF. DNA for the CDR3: TGTGCCAGCAGCTTAGGGCCAGCGGGATTCGAGCAGTACTTC.

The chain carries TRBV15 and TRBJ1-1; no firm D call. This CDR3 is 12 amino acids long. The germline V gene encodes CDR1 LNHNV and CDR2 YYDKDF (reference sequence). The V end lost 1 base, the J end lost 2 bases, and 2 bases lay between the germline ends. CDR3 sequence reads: CATSRVNTEAFF. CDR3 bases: TGTGCCACCAGCAGAGTAAACACTGAAGCTTTCTTT.

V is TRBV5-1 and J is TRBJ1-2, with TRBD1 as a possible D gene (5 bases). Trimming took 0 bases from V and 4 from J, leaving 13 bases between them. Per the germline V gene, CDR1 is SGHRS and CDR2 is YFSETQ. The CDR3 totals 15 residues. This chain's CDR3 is CASSLADSQVYGYTF. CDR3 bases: TGCGCCAGCAGCTTGGCCGACAGTCAAGTCTATGGCTACACCTTC.

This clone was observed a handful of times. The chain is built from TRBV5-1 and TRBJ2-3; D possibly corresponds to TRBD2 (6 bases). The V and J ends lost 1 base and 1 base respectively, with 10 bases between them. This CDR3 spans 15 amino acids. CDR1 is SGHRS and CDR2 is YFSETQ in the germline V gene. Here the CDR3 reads CASSLSTSRTDTQYF. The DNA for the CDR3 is TGCGCCAGCAGCTTGTCAACTAGCCGCACAGATACGCAGTATTTT.

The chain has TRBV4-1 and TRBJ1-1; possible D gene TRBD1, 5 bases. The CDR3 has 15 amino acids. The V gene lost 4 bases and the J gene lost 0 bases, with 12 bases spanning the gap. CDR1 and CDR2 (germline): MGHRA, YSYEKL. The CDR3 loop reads CASSPSRQLNTEAFF. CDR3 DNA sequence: TGCGCCAGCAGCCCGTCGCGACAGCTGAACACTGAAGCTTTCTTT.

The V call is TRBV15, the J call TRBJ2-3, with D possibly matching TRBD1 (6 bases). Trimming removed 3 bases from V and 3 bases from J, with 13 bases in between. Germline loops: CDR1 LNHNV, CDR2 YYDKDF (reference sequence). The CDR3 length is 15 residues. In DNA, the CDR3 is TGTGCCACCAGCAGGCGGCAGGGGATTACAGATACGCAGTATTTT. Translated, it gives CATSRRQGITDTQYF.

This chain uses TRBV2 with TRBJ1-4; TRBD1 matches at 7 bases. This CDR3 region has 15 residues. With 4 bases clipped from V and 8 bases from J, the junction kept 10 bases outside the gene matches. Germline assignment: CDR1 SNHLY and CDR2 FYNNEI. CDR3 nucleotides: TGTGCCAGCAGTGGACTTAGGGGGCGTAGGGAAAAACTGTTTTTT. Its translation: CASSGLRGRREKLFF.

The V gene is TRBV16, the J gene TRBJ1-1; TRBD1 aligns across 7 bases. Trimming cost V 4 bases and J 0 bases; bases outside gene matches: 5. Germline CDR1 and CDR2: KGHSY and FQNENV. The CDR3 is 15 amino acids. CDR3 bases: TGTGCCAGCAGCCCCCGACAGGGTCTGAACACTGAAGCTTTCTTT. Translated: CASSPRQGLNTEAFF.

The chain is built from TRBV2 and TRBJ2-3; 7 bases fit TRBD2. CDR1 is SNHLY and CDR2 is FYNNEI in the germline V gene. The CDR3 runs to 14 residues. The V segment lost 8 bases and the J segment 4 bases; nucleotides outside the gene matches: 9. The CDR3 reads CASAGTIRSDTQYF. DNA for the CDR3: TGTGCCAGCGCTGGGACTATACGATCAGATACGCAGTATTTT.

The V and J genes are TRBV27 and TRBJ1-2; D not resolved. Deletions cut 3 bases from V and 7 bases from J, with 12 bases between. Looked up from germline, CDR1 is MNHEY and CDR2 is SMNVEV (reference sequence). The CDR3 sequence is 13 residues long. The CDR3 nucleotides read TGTGCCAGCAGTTTGCCGGGAATGGTTGGCTACACCTTC. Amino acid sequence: CASSLPGMVGYTF.

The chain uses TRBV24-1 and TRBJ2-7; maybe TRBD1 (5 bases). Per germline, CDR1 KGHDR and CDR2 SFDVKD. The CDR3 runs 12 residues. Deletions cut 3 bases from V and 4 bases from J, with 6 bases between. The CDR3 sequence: CATSDGAYEQYF. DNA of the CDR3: TGTGCCACCAGTGATGGGGCATACGAGCAGTACTTC.

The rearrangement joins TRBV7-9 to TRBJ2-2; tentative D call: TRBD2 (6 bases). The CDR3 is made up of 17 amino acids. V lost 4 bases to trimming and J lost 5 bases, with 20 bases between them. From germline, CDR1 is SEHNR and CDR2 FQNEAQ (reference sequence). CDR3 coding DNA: TGTGCCAGCAGCTGGGAGGTTACGGGGACGGTAACCGGGGAGCTGTTTTTT. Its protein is CASSWEVTGTVTGELFF.

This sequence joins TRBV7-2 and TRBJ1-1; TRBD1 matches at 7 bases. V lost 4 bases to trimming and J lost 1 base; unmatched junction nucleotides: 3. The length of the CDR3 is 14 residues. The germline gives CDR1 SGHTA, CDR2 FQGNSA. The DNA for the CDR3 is TGTGCCAGCAGCTGGAGACAGGGGAACACTGAAGCTTTCTTT. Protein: CASSWRQGNTEAFF.

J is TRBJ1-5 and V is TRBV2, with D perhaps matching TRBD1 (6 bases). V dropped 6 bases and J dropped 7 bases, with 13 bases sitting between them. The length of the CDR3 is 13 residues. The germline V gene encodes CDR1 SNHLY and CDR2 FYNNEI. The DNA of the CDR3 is TGTGCCAGCAGCGGGGGGGCGGGACAGCCCCAGCATTTT. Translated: CASSGGAGQPQHF.

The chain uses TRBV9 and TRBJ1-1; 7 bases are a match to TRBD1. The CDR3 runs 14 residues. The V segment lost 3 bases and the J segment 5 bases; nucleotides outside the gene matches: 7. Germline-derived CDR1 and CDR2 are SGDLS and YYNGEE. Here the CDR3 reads CASSAGDRETEAFF. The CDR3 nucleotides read TGTGCCAGCAGCGCTGGTGACAGGGAAACTGAAGCTTTCTTT.

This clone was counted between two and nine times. The CDR3 region is CASSQGGLAGSTGELFF. DNA of the CDR3: TGTGCCAGCAGCCAGGGGGGACTAGCGGGATCCACCGGGGAGCTGTTTTTT. The chain joins TRBV7-9 to TRBJ2-2, with TRBD2 matching 13 bases. CDR3 length: 17 amino acids. V shed 5 bases and J 4 bases; nucleotides not matched to a gene: 7. The germline gives CDR1 SEHNR, CDR2 FQNEAQ (reference sequence).

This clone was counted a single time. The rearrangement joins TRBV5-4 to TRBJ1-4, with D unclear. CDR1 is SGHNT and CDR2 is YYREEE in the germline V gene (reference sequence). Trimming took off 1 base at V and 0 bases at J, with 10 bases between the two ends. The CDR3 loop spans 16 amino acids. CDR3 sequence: CASSLNSYATNEKLFF. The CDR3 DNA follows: TGTGCCAGCAGCTTGAACAGTTATGCAACTAATGAAAAACTGTTTTTT.

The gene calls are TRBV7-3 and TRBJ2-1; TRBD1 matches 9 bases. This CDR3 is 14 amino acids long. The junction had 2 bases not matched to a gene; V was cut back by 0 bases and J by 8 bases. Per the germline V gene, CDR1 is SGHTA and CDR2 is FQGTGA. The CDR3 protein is CASSLTRTGDEQFF. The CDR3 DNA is TGTGCCAGCAGCTTAACTCGGACAGGGGATGAGCAGTTCTTC.

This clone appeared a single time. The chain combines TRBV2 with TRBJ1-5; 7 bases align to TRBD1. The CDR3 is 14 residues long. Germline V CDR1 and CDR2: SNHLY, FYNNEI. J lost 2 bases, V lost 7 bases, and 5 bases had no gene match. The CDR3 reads CASTAGGGNQPQHF. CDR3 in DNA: TGTGCCAGCACGGCAGGGGGAGGCAATCAGCCCCAGCATTTT.

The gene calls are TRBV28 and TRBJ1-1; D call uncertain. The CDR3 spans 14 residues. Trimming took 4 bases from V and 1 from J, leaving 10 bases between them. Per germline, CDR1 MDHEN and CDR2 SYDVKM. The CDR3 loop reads CASSSPPGNTEAFF. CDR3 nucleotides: TGTGCCAGCAGTTCCCCACCGGGGAACACTGAAGCTTTCTTT.

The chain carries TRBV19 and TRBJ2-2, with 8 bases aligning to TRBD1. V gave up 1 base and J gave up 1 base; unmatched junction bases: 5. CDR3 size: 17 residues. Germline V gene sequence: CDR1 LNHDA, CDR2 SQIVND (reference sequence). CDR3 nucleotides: TGTGCCAGTAGTATAGGGGGACAGGTGGGGAACACCGGGGAGCTGTTTTTT. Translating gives CASSIGGQVGNTGELFF.

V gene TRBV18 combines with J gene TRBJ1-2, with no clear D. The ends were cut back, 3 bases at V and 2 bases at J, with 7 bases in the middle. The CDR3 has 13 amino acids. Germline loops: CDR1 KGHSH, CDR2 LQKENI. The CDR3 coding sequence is TGTGCCAGCTCACCTTCAGGAAACTATGGCTACACCTTC. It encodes CASSPSGNYGYTF.

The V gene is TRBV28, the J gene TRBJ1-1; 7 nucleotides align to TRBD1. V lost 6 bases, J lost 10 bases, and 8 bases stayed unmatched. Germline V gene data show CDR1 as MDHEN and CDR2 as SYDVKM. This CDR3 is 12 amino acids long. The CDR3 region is CASRIQGTLAFF. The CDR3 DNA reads TGTGCCAGCAGAATACAGGGGACCTTAGCTTTCTTT.